Here is one TCR beta chain with its context. Its antigen is undetermined. This entry is derived from a study of T cell responses to AZD1222 COVID-19 vaccine. Overall study results and limits: Along spike, vaccine-associated CD4 TCRs were found throughout, with dominance at 160-218 and 743-854. White British donors predominated, females outnumbered males, and clonal diversity was possibly underestimated. Samples come after the peak T cell response, not at day 14. As reported, nearly half of all spike-specific TCRs target variant regions that are unmutated.

Trimming pared 4 bases from V and 3 bases from J, leaving 21 bases between. The CDR3 is 17 amino acids. From germline, CDR1 is MDHEN and CDR2 SYDVKM. Data came from immunoSEQ multiplex PCR; TCRdb stores just in-frame clones and leaves some out. The table has over 150,000 clones, about nine tenths seen once. The sequencing here drew on peripheral blood, taken on day 0 of MenACWY control vaccination. This TCR was recovered from an adult in good health. V gene TRBV28 combines with J gene TRBJ2-5; the D call may be TRBD1 or TRBD2 (5 bases each). In DNA form, the CDR3 reads TGTGCCAGCAGTTGGGCGTCGAGGGACCTAGGGGAAGAGACCCAGTACTTC. It translates to CASSWASRDLGEETQYF.